The clone carrying this T cell receptor (beta chain) came up many times. Per the germline V gene, CDR1 is LGHDT and CDR2 is YNNKEL (reference sequence). V shed 6 bases and J shed 3 bases, with 9 bases lying between them. The CDR3 is 12 amino acids. These data belong to a study of blood T cell repertoires in COVID-19. Whole-study context: Nucleic acid was either cDNA or gDNA, and it came from T cells, B-cell-depleted T cells, or PBMCs.

TCRdb keeps only in-frame clones here, not all; method: immunoSEQ multiplex PCR. The sample includes 200,000 to 250,000 clones, over 75% of them seen just once. Sequencing input: peripheral blood. The sequence was collected from a human donor in a cohort sampled during active COVID-19. The rearrangement links TRBV3-1 (or the pseudogene TRBV3-2) to TRBJ2-7, with D perhaps matching TRBD2 (6 bases). CDR3 DNA sequence: TGTGCCAGCAGGGCGGGAAACTACGAGCAGTACTTC. It encodes CASRAGNYEQYF.